These 26 T cell receptor beta chains were sequenced from one sample in a study of radiation and T cells in renal cell carcinoma. As to time point: blood 4 weeks post-SBRT, at nephrectomy. Treatment: 15 Gy SBRT to primary tumor, nephrectomy 4 weeks later. Assay: immunoSEQ multiplex PCR; the TCRdb copy retains only in-frame clones and omits some. The repertoire holds 50,000 to 65,000 clones, with 60% to 85% as singletons. Sequenced here: blood, sampled from a patient whose treatment included radiotherapy and nephrectomy. Receptor source: a man between 60 and 70 years old with renal cell carcinoma.

The chain carries TRBV13 and TRBJ2-1; 8 nucleotides line up with TRBD2. Germline V gives CDR1 PRHDT, CDR2 FYEKMQ (reference sequence). The CDR3 has 18 residues. J lost 3 bases, V lost 5 bases, and 15 bases had no gene match. CDR3 bases: TGTGCCAGCAGCAGACGCCACCCGGGACTAGAACACTACAATGAGCAGTTCTTC. This gives the protein CASSRRHPGLEHYNEQFF.

The chain combines TRBV7-9 with TRBJ1-5, with D perhaps matching TRBD1 (6 bases). Germline V gives CDR1 SEHNR, CDR2 FQNEAQ (reference sequence). The CDR3 extends over 14 amino acids. Trimming shortened V by 6 bases and J by 0 bases, and 9 bases separated the two germline ends. The CDR3 sequence: CASSPGVSNQPQHF. The CDR3 coding sequence is TGTGCCAGCAGTCCAGGGGTTAGCAATCAGCCCCAGCATTTT.

The chain has TRBV6-1 and TRBJ2-5; D remains ambiguous. V shed 6 bases and J shed 6 bases, with 17 bases lying between them. This CDR3 contains 14 residues. In germline, CDR1 is MNHNS, CDR2 SASEGT. The CDR3 here is CASRHGSQDQTQYF. The CDR3, as DNA: TGTGCCAGCAGACATGGGTCTCAAGACCAGACCCAGTACTTC.

This chain links TRBV7-2 with TRBJ2-5, with 10 bases aligning to TRBD2. V was pared by 6 bases and J by 3 bases, with 4 bases of the junction left unmatched. Germline V gene lookup returns CDR1 SGHTA and CDR2 FQGNSA. The CDR3 has 14 amino acids. CDR3 residues: CASSLTSGEETQYF. The CDR3, as DNA: TGTGCCAGCAGTCTTACTAGCGGGGAAGAGACCCAGTACTTC. Together with reference TRBV7-2 and TRBJ2-5, the CDR3 gives the full variable domain: GAGVSQSPSNKVTEKGKDVELRCDPISGHTALYWYRQSLGQGLEFLIYFQGNSAPDKSGLPSDRFSAERTGGSVSTLTIQRTQQEDSAVYLCASSLTSGEETQYFGPGTRLLVL.

The chain recombines TRBV6-1 with TRBJ2-7, with 9 bases that match TRBD1. Trimming at V came to 7 bases and at J to 6 bases, leaving 13 bases not matched to a gene. Germline V lookup: CDR1 MNHNS, CDR2 SASEGT. The CDR3 covers 15 residues. CDR3 in amino acids: CASTTTGTGRREQYV. In DNA, the CDR3 is TGTGCCAGCACCACCACCGGGACAGGGAGGCGCGAGCAGTACGTC.

V and J are TRBV11-3 and TRBJ1-1; D not certain. CDR3 length: 14 residues. V was clipped by 2 bases and J by 5 bases, with 12 bases between them. Germline assignment: CDR1 SGHNT and CDR2 YENEEA. In DNA, the CDR3 is TGTGCCAGCAGCTTATTGGGGAAAGGAACTGAAGCTTTCTTT. Translation: CASSLLGKGTEAFF.

This chain joins TRBV9 and TRBJ1-2; 9 nucleotides align to TRBD1. V dropped 0 bases and J dropped 4; count of bases not matched to a gene: 4. Germline V lookup: CDR1 SGDLS, CDR2 YYNGEE. This CDR3 has 15 amino acids. CDR3 nucleotide sequence: TGTGCCAGCAGCGTAGCTCAGGGACAGGGCTATGGCTACACCTTC. Encoded protein: CASSVAQGQGYGYTF.

The chain joins TRBV9 to TRBJ1-1; D not resolved. Trimming shortened V by 3 bases and J by 1 base, and 10 bases separated the two germline ends. The CDR3 extends over 14 amino acids. Per germline, CDR1 SGDLS and CDR2 YYNGEE. The CDR3 bases are TGTGCCAGCAGCGCTTACCCAGGGAACACTGAAGCTTTCTTT. It specifies CASSAYPGNTEAFF.

This clone is classed as medium-sized (0.01 to 0.1%). V and J are TRBV11-2 and TRBJ1-6; D unclear. There are 14 residues in the CDR3. Germline CDR1 is SGHAT and CDR2 is FQNNGV. Trimming took off 3 bases at V and 9 bases at J, with 12 bases between the two ends. The CDR3 loop reads CASSFEGNLSPLHF. DNA for the CDR3: TGTGCCAGCAGCTTCGAAGGGAATCTTTCACCCCTCCACTTT. The full variable domain, with the rest looked up from reference TRBV11-2 and TRBJ1-6, is EAGVAQSPRYKIIEKRQSVAFWCNPISGHATLYWYQQILGQGPKLLIQFQNNGVVDDSQLPKDRFSAERLKGVDSTLKIQPAKLEDSAVYLCASSFEGNLSPLHFGNGTRLTVT.

Only one count was recorded for this clone. The chain carries TRBV10-3 and TRBJ2-2, with D possibly TRBD1 on 6 matching bases. V gave up 5 bases and J gave up 0 bases, with 13 bases separating them. CDR3 length equals 16 residues. Germline V gives CDR1 ENHRY, CDR2 SYGVKD. The CDR3 spells CAISLDSASNTGELFF. Written as DNA, the CDR3 is TGTGCCATCAGTCTGGACAGTGCCTCGAACACCGGGGAGCTGTTTTTT.

CDR3 in amino acids: CASSTHTGELFF. CDR3 sequence (DNA): TGTGCCAGCAGCACCCACACCGGGGAGCTGTTTTTT. This chain connects TRBV13 to TRBJ2-2; D remains ambiguous. Germline V CDR1 and CDR2: PRHDT, FYEKMQ (reference sequence). The V end was cut by 5 bases, the J end by 3 bases, with 4 bases between. The CDR3 runs 12 residues.

This CDR3 is CASSPGAGSNYGYTF. The CDR3 DNA sequence: TGTGCCAGCAGTCCCGGGGCGGGCTCAAACTATGGCTACACCTTC. The chain couples TRBV6-5 to TRBJ1-2; a weak D match, TRBD1 (5 bases). The CDR3 has 15 amino acids. Germline V gene data show CDR1 as MNHEY and CDR2 as SVGAGI. Trimming left V 5 bases short and J 2 bases short, with 15 bases between.

The chain links TRBV6-5 to TRBJ1-5; D is unclear. Germline V gene lookup returns CDR1 MNHEY and CDR2 SVGAGI. The CDR3 spans 13 residues. V lost 7 bases and J 3 bases, leaving 10 bases between the germline ends. In nucleotides, the CDR3 is TGTGCCAGCACTGAACAGTCCAATCAGCCCCAGCATTTT. Its protein product is CASTEQSNQPQHF.

The rearrangement links TRBV12-5 to TRBJ2-3; D tentatively fits TRBD1 or TRBD2 (5 bases each). Germline V CDR1 and CDR2: LGHNT, FRNRAP. Trimming cost V 0 bases and J 3 bases, with 10 bases left between them. The CDR3 spans 15 residues. CDR3: CASGLVTGPTDTQYF. For the CDR3, the DNA is TGTGCTAGTGGTTTGGTAACGGGGCCTACAGATACGCAGTATTTT.

The V call is TRBV19, the J call TRBJ2-2; a possible D gene is TRBD2 (7 bases). The CDR3 loop spans 14 amino acids. Germline CDR1 and CDR2: LNHDA and SQIVND (reference sequence). V was cut by 9 bases and J by 7 bases, with 18 bases left in between. The CDR3 reads CASRVRGADGELFF. CDR3 DNA sequence: TGTGCCAGCCGAGTTCGGGGGGCGGACGGGGAGCTGTTTTTT.

The chain is built from TRBV27 and TRBJ2-1; D could derive from TRBD1 or TRBD2 (5 bases each). The germline V and J ends were trimmed by 4 bases and 2 bases, with 9 bases remaining between them. The CDR3 consists of 14 residues. CDR1 MNHEY and CDR2 SMNVEV come from the germline V gene (reference sequence). The CDR3 coding sequence is TGTGCCAGCAGTTCCGGGGCGACCTACAATGAGCAGTTCTTC. Its protein is CASSSGATYNEQFF.

The chain links TRBV6-5 to TRBJ2-5; no clear D. The DNA end favors TRBJ2-7, so the J call may be wrong. The CDR3 runs 13 residues. CDR1 is MNHEY and CDR2 is SVGAGI in the germline V gene. This CDR3 reads CASSYSRGYEQYF. CDR3 DNA: TGTGCCAGCAGTTACTCGAGAGGTTACGAGCAGTACTTC.

The gene calls are TRBV10-1 and TRBJ1-1; D may be TRBD1 (5 bases). Germline V CDR1 and CDR2: WNHNN, SYGVQD (reference sequence). V was pared by 6 bases and J by 5 bases, with 13 bases between. This CDR3 has 13 residues. The CDR3 region is CASRETGRTEAFF. The DNA of the CDR3 is TGCGCCAGCAGAGAAACAGGTCGTACTGAAGCTTTCTTT.

The chain couples TRBV2 to TRBJ1-5, with TRBD1 identical over 7 bases. V trimming: 5 bases; J trimming: 2 bases; junction bases outside the gene matches: 6. Germline V gene sequence: CDR1 SNHLY, CDR2 FYNNEI. The CDR3 sequence is 15 residues long. The CDR3 DNA reads as TGTGCCAGCAGTTCAGGACAGGCCCGCAATCAGCCCCAGCATTTT. Translating it yields CASSSGQARNQPQHF.

V and J are TRBV6-6 and TRBJ1-2, with D maybe TRBD1 (5 bases). Germline loops: CDR1 MNHNY, CDR2 SVGAGI (reference sequence). Trimming shortened V by 7 bases and J by 7 bases, and 19 bases separated the two germline ends. This CDR3 region has 14 residues. The CDR3 protein is CASTLWGEDGGYTF. CDR3 DNA sequence: TGTGCCAGCACCCTTTGGGGGGAAGACGGTGGCTACACCTTC.

This clone is termed medium-sized. This chain links TRBV7-6 with TRBJ2-1; D remains unclear. V was trimmed by 5 bases and J by 4 bases, leaving 9 bases between them. CDR3 length: 13 residues. Germline V gene data show CDR1 as SGHVS and CDR2 as FNYEAQ. The DNA of the CDR3 is TGTGCCAGCAGCCCCGGACCTTACAATGAGCAGTTCTTC. It codes for CASSPGPYNEQFF.

The genes are TRBV7-7 and TRBJ1-1; unclear D gene. V dropped 5 bases and J dropped 0 bases, with 13 bases sitting between them. CDR1 is SSHAT, CDR2 FNYEAQ, per germline (reference sequence). The CDR3 contains 15 residues. The CDR3 DNA is TGTGCCAGCAGCGAAGCCGGACGGCTGAACACTGAAGCTTTCTTT. Amino acids: CASSEAGRLNTEAFF. Complete variable domain (other parts from reference TRBV7-7 and TRBJ1-1): GAGVSQSPRYKVTKRGQDVTLRCDPISSHATLYWYQQALGQGPEFLTYFNYEAQPDKSGLPSDRFSAERPEGSISTLTIQRTEQRDSAMYRCASSEAGRLNTEAFFGQGTRLTVV.

The table lists this clone with a few counts. The chain carries TRBV7-2 and TRBJ2-1; TRBD2 matches at 12 bases. J was trimmed by 10 bases and V by 1 base; bases with no gene match: 5. Per germline, CDR1 SGHTA and CDR2 FQGNSA. The CDR3 is 15 amino acids. DNA of the CDR3: TGTGCCAGCAGCTTAGGCCTAGCGGGAGGGCCGGAGCAGTTCTTC. Protein sequence: CASSLGLAGGPEQFF.

The chain has TRBV19 and TRBJ1-2; 9 nucleotides match TRBD1. V lost 4 bases and J lost 5; bases outside the gene matches: 11. Germline V gene lookup returns CDR1 LNHDA and CDR2 SQIVND (reference sequence). The CDR3 covers 16 residues. The CDR3 spells CASSTLGQGRNYGYTF. CDR3 coding DNA: TGTGCCAGTAGTACCCTAGGACAGGGGAGGAATTATGGCTACACCTTC.

J is TRBJ1-4 and V is TRBV7-9; TRBD1 aligns across 9 bases. Germline loops: CDR1 SEHNR, CDR2 FQNEAQ (reference sequence). The V and J ends lost 4 bases and 3 bases, in that order; junction bases with no gene match: 6. CDR3 length: 16 residues. The CDR3 loop is CASSSVTGGPNEKLFF. The DNA for the CDR3 is TGTGCCAGCAGCTCCGTGACAGGGGGACCTAATGAAAAACTGTTTTTT.

V gene TRBV12-5 combines with J gene TRBJ1-2; TRBD1 matches at 12 bases. Trimming took 2 bases from V and 7 from J; bases not matched to a gene: 5. The germline V gene has CDR1 LGHNT and CDR2 FRNRAP. The CDR3 length is 15 residues. This chain's CDR3 is CASGLPGQGARGYTF. In DNA form, the CDR3 reads TGTGCTAGTGGTTTGCCGGGACAGGGGGCGCGTGGCTACACCTTC. Using reference TRBV12-5 and TRBJ1-2 for the parts outside the CDR3, the full variable domain is DARVTQTPRHKVTEMGQEVTMRCQPILGHNTVFWYRQTMMQGLELLAYFRNRAPLDDSGMPKDRFSAEMPDATLATLKIQPSEPRDSAVYFCASGLPGQGARGYTFGSGTRLTVV.